Here is one T cell receptor beta chain with its context. This clone appeared once. Its binding antigen is unknown. Qualities for individual bases were not recorded, and no much larger clone is one base off. Receptor libraries were prepared by the immunoSEQ multiplex PCR assay. TCRdb carries this immuneACCESS record with in-frame sequences only. Its versions omit some clonotypes, under half of them owing to an unresolved V gene in the studies checked, with the rest unexplained. The sample yields about 130,000 clones; 80% to 95% were counted once. Of the sample, under 3% is held by the ten largest clones. V is shortened by 7 bases, J by 0 bases, and the region joining them spans 7 bases. Taken from the germline V gene, the CDR1 and CDR2 loops are SNHLY and FYNNEI. Inclusive of the bounding cysteine and phenylalanine, the CDR3 is 13 residues long. Solely the CDR3 DNA is kept, with 39 bases framed from the first base.

This record belongs to a study of control samples from healthy donors and cancer patients (dated by TCRdb to about 2020). The receptor comes from a man between 40 and 49 years old in good health. The sample was blood. The chain couples TRBV2 to TRBJ1-3, with no reliable assignment of the D segment. The DNA is TGTGCCAGCAATTCCCTCTCTGGAAACACCATATATTTT. This translates into CASNSLSGNTIYF.